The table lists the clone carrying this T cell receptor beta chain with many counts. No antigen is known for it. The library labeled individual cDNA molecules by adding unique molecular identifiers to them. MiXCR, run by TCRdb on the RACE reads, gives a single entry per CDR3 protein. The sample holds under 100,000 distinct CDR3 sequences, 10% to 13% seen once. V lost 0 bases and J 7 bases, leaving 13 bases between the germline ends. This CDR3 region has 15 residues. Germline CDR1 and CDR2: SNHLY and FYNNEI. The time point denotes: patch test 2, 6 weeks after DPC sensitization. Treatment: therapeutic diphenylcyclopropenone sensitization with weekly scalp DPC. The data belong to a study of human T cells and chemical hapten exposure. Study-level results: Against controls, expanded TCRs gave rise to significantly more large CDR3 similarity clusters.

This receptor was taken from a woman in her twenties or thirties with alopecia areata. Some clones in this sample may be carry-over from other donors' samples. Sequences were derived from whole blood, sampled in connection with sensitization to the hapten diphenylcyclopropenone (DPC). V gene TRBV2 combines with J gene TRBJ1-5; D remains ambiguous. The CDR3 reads CASSEAGGPGQPQHF. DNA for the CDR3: TGTGCCAGCAGTGAAGCGGGCGGCCCAGGACAGCCCCAGCATTTT.